These 26 T cell receptor beta chains were all obtained from the same sample, sequenced in a study of blood T cell repertoires in COVID-19. Assay used: immunoSEQ multiplex PCR; TCRdb lists only in-frame clones, some missing. The sample records over 400,000 clones, 85% to 90% being singletons. Material for sequencing was peripheral blood. The receptors were sampled from a woman between 45 and 60 years old with COVID-19, enrolled during active disease.

The chain is built from TRBV5-1 and TRBJ1-4; D is perhaps TRBD1 (6 bases). Germline CDR1 is SGHRS and CDR2 is YFSETQ. V lost 3 bases to trimming and J lost 8 bases, with 14 bases between them. The CDR3 totals 14 residues. This CDR3 is CASSSQGDTEKLFF. DNA for the CDR3: TGCGCCAGCAGCTCGCAAGGGGACACAGAAAAACTGTTTTTT.

This clone was counted once. This chain connects TRBV30 to TRBJ2-5; D is perhaps TRBD2 (6 bases). This CDR3 contains 15 residues. Germline loops: CDR1 GTSNPN, CDR2 SVGIG (reference sequence). Trimming cost V 0 bases and J 5 bases, with 16 bases left between them. The CDR3 loop reads CAWSVGSGPLETQYF. CDR3 DNA sequence: TGTGCCTGGAGTGTGGGGAGCGGGCCCTTGGAGACCCAGTACTTC.

V and J are TRBV5-3 and TRBJ1-5, with D perhaps TRBD1 (6 bases). TRBV5-3 is recorded as an ORF, its role being uncertain. V shed 5 bases and J shed 6 bases, with 21 bases lying between them. CDR3 length: 16 residues. The CDR3 is CARRLSGGGEGQPQHF. The CDR3 DNA reads TGTGCCAGAAGGTTGTCCGGGGGCGGGGAGGGTCAGCCCCAGCATTTT.

V and J are TRBV7-9 and TRBJ1-1; tentative D call: TRBD1 (6 bases). V lost 5 bases and J 8 bases, leaving 18 bases between the germline ends. From germline, CDR1 is SEHNR and CDR2 FQNEAQ (reference sequence). CDR3 length equals 14 residues. The CDR3 sequence: CASSHPTGKEEAFF. In nucleotides, the CDR3 is TGTGCCAGCAGCCATCCGACAGGTAAGGAAGAAGCTTTCTTT.

The CDR3: CSVVGGAGPYGYTF. For the CDR3, the DNA is TGCAGCGTCGTCGGTGGGGCAGGACCCTATGGCTACACCTTC. The chain recombines TRBV29-1 with TRBJ1-2, with D perhaps TRBD1 (5 bases). V was shortened by 6 bases and J by 4 bases, with 18 bases between the two germline ends. The CDR3 extends over 14 amino acids. Germline CDR1 and CDR2: SQVTM and ANQGSEA.

For this clone: Other DNA sequences within the sample encode an identical CDR3. The gene calls are TRBV2 and TRBJ1-4; 7 bases align to TRBD1. The CDR3 consists of 16 residues. Germline CDR1 reads SNHLY; CDR2 reads FYNNEI. Trimming cost V 5 bases and J 0 bases; bases outside gene matches: 6. In DNA form, the CDR3 reads TGTGCCAGCAGTCCTGACAGGGACGCAACTAATGAAAAACTGTTTTTT. Its translation: CASSPDRDATNEKLFF.

The J gene is TRBJ2-3, the V gene TRBV19; the match to TRBD2 covers 8 bases. Looked up from germline, CDR1 is LNHDA and CDR2 is SQIVND (reference sequence). The CDR3 totals 17 residues. Trimming removed 3 bases from V and 4 bases from J; junction bases left unmatched: 12. The CDR3, as DNA: TGTGCCAGTAGTATCGGTCGGACTAGCTCTTCTCCAGATACGCAGTATTTT. Its translation: CASSIGRTSSSPDTQYF.

The chain combines TRBV19 with TRBJ2-3, with a tentative D call TRBD1 (6 bases). Trimming took off 2 bases at V and 6 bases at J, with 9 bases between the two ends. Germline V gene data show CDR1 as LNHDA and CDR2 as SQIVND (reference sequence). This CDR3 region has 13 residues. The CDR3 nucleotides are TGTGCCAGTAGTATAAACAGGGCCGATACGCAGTATTTT. It encodes CASSINRADTQYF.

In this sample, this clone turned up a few times. The chain has TRBV7-3 and TRBJ1-2; D gene unclear. Trimming pared 2 bases from V and 5 bases from J, leaving 12 bases between. Germline CDR1 is SGHTA and CDR2 is FQGTGA. This CDR3 contains 14 residues. CDR3 amino acids: CASSLGENPYGYTF. The DNA for the CDR3 is TGTGCCAGCAGCTTAGGGGAGAACCCTTATGGCTACACCTTC.

V usage is TRBV12-2 and J usage is TRBJ2-7; TRBD1, the D gene given by the table, was not confirmed from the DNA. TRBV12-2 is a pseudogene locus. There are 20 residues in the CDR3. As DNA, the CDR3 is TGTGCAAGTCGCTCCCCCAGTGGGGCCCTCCGACTCCCCAGCTCCTACGAGCAGTACTTC. It yields the protein CASRSPSGALRLPSSYEQYF.

The chain combines TRBV5-1 with TRBJ2-1, with a tentative D call TRBD2 (5 bases). Germline CDR1 and CDR2: SGHRS and YFSETQ. CDR3 length equals 15 residues. V was trimmed by 0 bases and J by 8 bases, leaving 15 bases between them. The CDR3 here is CASSLADYSYHEQFF. The CDR3 DNA is TGCGCCAGCAGCTTGGCCGACTATAGTTATCATGAGCAGTTCTTC. The full variable domain, its missing parts supplied by reference TRBV5-1 and TRBJ2-1, is KAGVTQTPRYLIKTRGQQVTLSCSPISGHRSVSWYQQTPGQGLQFLFEYFSETQRNKGNFPGRFSGRQFSNSRSEMNVSTLELGDSALYLCASSLADYSYHEQFFGPGTRLTVL.

This clone appeared a single time. The rearrangement uses TRBV5-8 and TRBJ2-1; tentative D call: TRBD2 (7 bases). Germline CDR1 reads SGHTS; CDR2 reads YDEGEE. The CDR3 has 15 residues. Trimming removed 5 bases from V and 6 bases from J, with 18 bases in between. The chain's CDR3 is CASSHYRGGINEQFF. For the CDR3, the DNA is TGTGCCAGCAGTCACTACCGCGGGGGCATCAATGAGCAGTTCTTC.

V gene TRBV30 combines with J gene TRBJ1-6; D gene uncertain. Germline CDR1 and CDR2: GTSNPN and SVGIG (reference sequence). V lost 2 bases, J lost 7 bases, and 21 bases lay in between. This CDR3 is built from 17 residues. Here the CDR3 reads CAWSPIQPLIQNSPLHF. The CDR3 DNA reads TGTGCCTGGAGTCCTATTCAACCCCTCATACAGAATTCACCCCTCCACTTT.

This chain links TRBV24-1 with TRBJ1-2; TRBD1 might be the D (5 bases). CDR3 length: 14 residues. The V gene lost 4 bases and the J gene lost 8 bases, with 16 bases spanning the gap. Germline-derived CDR1 and CDR2 are KGHDR and SFDVKD. The CDR3 region is CATSDWDSRRGYTF. CDR3 nucleotide sequence: TGTGCCACCAGTGACTGGGACTCCCGGAGGGGCTACACCTTC.

The chain couples TRBV3-1 (or the pseudogene TRBV3-2) to TRBJ2-1, with TRBD2 identical over 8 bases. There are 15 residues in the CDR3. Germline CDR1 reads LGHDT; CDR2 reads YNNKEL (reference sequence). The J segment lost 7 bases and the V segment lost 1 base, leaving 6 bases of the junction unmatched. This chain's CDR3 is CASSQVRGGSNEQFF. Written as DNA, the CDR3 is TGTGCCAGCAGCCAAGTACGGGGGGGCTCGAATGAGCAGTTCTTC.

This clone was seen only a few times. This chain connects TRBV3-1 (or the pseudogene TRBV3-2) to TRBJ2-7; D uncertain. Germline loops: CDR1 LGHDT, CDR2 YNNKEL (reference sequence). The CDR3 consists of 12 residues. With 2 bases removed from V and 3 bases from J, the gap between germline ends came to 5 bases. In nucleotides, the CDR3 is TGTGCCAGCAGCCAACGGGTCTACGAGCAGTACTTC. It specifies CASSQRVYEQYF.

The chain links TRBV19 to TRBJ2-5, with 8 bases lining up with TRBD1. Germline CDR1 is LNHDA and CDR2 is SQIVND (reference sequence). Trimming removed 4 bases from V and 4 bases from J; junction bases left unmatched: 2. The CDR3 consists of 13 residues. CDR3 region: CASSTGGGETQYF. For the CDR3, the DNA is TGTGCCAGTAGTACAGGGGGCGGAGAGACCCAGTACTTC. Full variable domain (missing parts from reference TRBV19 and TRBJ2-5): DGGITQSPKYLFRKEGQNVTLSCEQNLNHDAMYWYRQDPGQGLRLIYYSQIVNDFQKGDIAEGYSVSREKKESFPLTVTSAQKNPTAFYLCASSTGGGETQYFGPGTRLLVL.

The chain couples TRBV5-7 to TRBJ1-5, with 7 bases that match TRBD1. TRBV5-7 is recorded as an ORF, its role being uncertain. This CDR3 contains 14 residues. With 4 bases clipped from V and 5 bases from J, the junction kept 6 bases outside the gene matches. The CDR3 sequence is CASSQGQLDQPQHF. The DNA for the CDR3 is TGTGCCAGCAGCCAGGGACAGCTAGATCAGCCCCAGCATTTT.

The chain has TRBV6-5 and TRBJ2-1; 8 bases agree with TRBD1. After removal of 4 bases from V and 7 bases from J, the junction contained 12 bases not matched to a gene. This CDR3 region has 16 residues. In germline, CDR1 is MNHEY, CDR2 SVGAGI. DNA of the CDR3: TGTGCCAGCAGTTCCCCAACCAGGGGGCAGAGTAATGAGCAGTTCTTC. This codes for CASSSPTRGQSNEQFF.

J is TRBJ1-1 and V is TRBV18; D gene uncertain. V lost 2 bases and J 4 bases, leaving 14 bases between the germline ends. The CDR3 has 15 residues. Germline CDR1 and CDR2: KGHSH and LQKENI. The CDR3 region has the DNA TGTGCCAGCTCACCATTCCGCAACGGAGGCACTGAAGCTTTCTTT. This translates into CASSPFRNGGTEAFF.

J is TRBJ1-1 and V is TRBV27; the match to TRBD1 covers 8 bases. Unmatched junction bases numbered 9, after V lost 8 bases and J lost 4 bases. From germline, CDR1 is MNHEY and CDR2 SMNVEV (reference sequence). This CDR3 has 14 amino acids. CDR3 in amino acids: CASRGLDRGTEAFF. In nucleotides, the CDR3 is TGTGCCAGCCGGGGCCTTGACAGGGGCACTGAAGCTTTCTTT.

J is TRBJ2-2 and V is TRBV19, with 8 bases fitting TRBD1. CDR1 and CDR2 (germline): LNHDA, SQIVND (reference sequence). There are 15 residues in the CDR3. J lost 3 bases, V lost 8 bases, and 8 bases had no gene match. The CDR3 sequence is CASAQTGGHTGELFF. The CDR3 DNA reads TGTGCCAGTGCCCAAACAGGGGGACACACCGGGGAGCTGTTTTTT.

Remarks on this clone: At one end the junction does not follow the germline gene, possibly because of a read error. This chain links TRBV7-8 with TRBJ1-6, with D perhaps matching TRBD1 (5 bases). The CDR3 loop spans 15 amino acids. CDR1 and CDR2 from the germline V gene are SGHVS and FQNEAQ. The CDR3 spells CASGLSWGGFEPLHF. CDR3 coding DNA: TGTGCCAGCGGCTTATCTTGGGGGGGTTTCGAACCCCTCCACTTT.

V and J are TRBV11-2 and TRBJ2-1; TRBD1 is a possible D gene (6 bases). The V gene's germline CDR1 is SGHAT and CDR2 FQNNGV. The CDR3 runs 14 residues. Trimming took off 7 bases at V and 0 bases at J, with 10 bases between the two ends. Here the CDR3 DNA reads TGTGCCAGCACAACAGGGATCTCCTACAATGAGCAGTTCTTC. It encodes CASTTGISYNEQFF.

This chain joins TRBV2 and TRBJ1-1, with D uncertain. Between the trimmed V and J ends, which lost 8 bases and 4 bases, there was a span of 20 bases. The CDR3 has 15 amino acids. Germline CDR1 SNHLY, CDR2 FYNNEI. The CDR3 loop is CASGPQGRGSTEAFF. The DNA for the CDR3 is TGTGCCAGCGGCCCACAAGGTCGAGGGAGCACTGAAGCTTTCTTT.

This sequence joins TRBV6-6 and TRBJ2-7; 7 bases agree with TRBD2. Losses at the gene ends were 11 bases for V and 5 bases for J; bases not matched to a gene: 6. This CDR3 is built from 11 residues. Germline V gene lookup returns CDR1 MNHNY and CDR2 SVGAGI (reference sequence). Here the CDR3 reads CACRGDHEQYF. The CDR3 DNA follows: TGTGCCTGCCGGGGGGACCACGAGCAGTACTTC.